The 16 T cell receptor beta chains in this list originate from one sample, sequenced in a study of T-cell memory formation after mild COVID-19. TCRdb called the 5' RACE reads again in MiXCR, with one record for every CDR3 protein. The sample records around 420,000 distinct CDR3 sequences, more than 20% being singletons. The sequenced sample was PBMCs or a T cell subset sorted from them (not recorded which). The receptor set was obtained from an adult woman who had mild COVID-19 (a few samples of this study predate the infection). Cell type and time point are not known.

This clonotype came up a few times. The V gene is TRBV9, the J gene TRBJ2-1; 13 positions agree with TRBD2. Germline lookup yields CDR1 SGDLS and CDR2 YYNGEE. The length of the CDR3 is 15 residues. The V and J ends lost 4 bases and 6 bases, in that order; junction bases with no gene match: 4. The CDR3 DNA follows: TGTGCCAGCAGCCTTACTAGCGGGAGGGTCAATGAGCAGTTCTTC. It translates to CASSLTSGRVNEQFF.

The rearrangement joins TRBV15 to TRBJ2-2; 11 nucleotides match TRBD2. CDR3 size: 16 residues. Losses at the gene ends were 9 bases for V and 4 bases for J; bases not matched to a gene: 10. CDR1 is LNHNV and CDR2 is YYDKDF in the germline V gene (reference sequence). CDR3 loop: CATRVVGLAGTGELFF. As DNA, the CDR3 is TGTGCCACGAGAGTTGTTGGACTAGCGGGCACCGGGGAGCTGTTTTTT.

This clonotype was found a few times. The genes are TRBV7-9 and TRBJ1-2; D is uncertain. The germline V gene encodes CDR1 SEHNR and CDR2 FQNEAQ (reference sequence). Trimming cost V 1 base and J 2 bases, with 8 bases left between them. CDR3 length: 14 residues. The CDR3 sequence: CASSLGAANYGYTF. The CDR3 bases are TGTGCCAGCAGCTTAGGGGCGGCAAACTATGGCTACACCTTC.

The genes are TRBV5-1 and TRBJ2-1, with 11 bases lining up with TRBD2. This CDR3 region has 16 residues. Germline CDR1 is SGHRS and CDR2 is YFSETQ. Germline trimming cut 4 bases from V and 2 bases from J; bases unmatched to any gene: 5. The CDR3 reads CASSPQTSGAYNEQFF. The CDR3 bases are TGCGCCAGCAGCCCACAGACTAGCGGGGCCTACAATGAGCAGTTCTTC.

This clonotype was seen repeatedly, ten times or more. The J gene is TRBJ1-5, the V gene TRBV6-1, with D possibly TRBD1 on 5 matching bases. In germline, CDR1 is MNHNS, CDR2 SASEGT. Trimming stripped 5 bases from V and 0 bases from J, with 8 bases between. The CDR3 is made up of 14 amino acids. CDR3 in amino acids: CASSPQGSNQPQHF. Here the CDR3 DNA reads TGTGCCAGCAGTCCCCAGGGTAGCAATCAGCCCCAGCATTTT.

J is TRBJ2-3 and V is TRBV12-3 or TRBV12-4; perhaps TRBD2 as D (6 bases). The CDR3 runs 17 residues. V lost 6 bases and J 0 bases, leaving 19 bases between the germline ends. This CDR3 reads CASRKPGTLLSTDTQYF. CDR3 DNA: TGTGCCAGCAGGAAACCCGGGACTCTCTTAAGCACAGATACGCAGTATTTT.

The chain couples TRBV9 to TRBJ2-3; TRBD2 agrees at 8 bases. J lost 7 bases, V lost 0 bases, and 7 bases had no gene match. The CDR3 length is 15 residues. CDR1 is SGDLS, CDR2 YYNGEE, per germline. The CDR3 loop reads CASSVGSGEGNTQYF. The CDR3 DNA reads as TGTGCCAGCAGCGTAGGTAGCGGGGAAGGAAATACGCAGTATTTT.

This chain connects TRBV4-3 to TRBJ2-7; the D gene is possibly TRBD2 (7 bases). This CDR3 region has 18 residues. V was pared by 1 base and J by 0 bases, with 19 bases between. Per germline, CDR1 LGHNA and CDR2 YSLEER. This chain's CDR3 is CASSQGMGAGVLSYEQYF. DNA of the CDR3: TGCGCCAGCAGCCAAGGAATGGGGGCGGGAGTCCTCTCCTACGAGCAGTACTTC.

This clonotype was seen a few times. This chain links TRBV3-1 with TRBJ2-2; D unresolved. The CDR3 loop spans 15 amino acids. Germline CDR1 reads LGHDT; CDR2 reads YNNKEL (reference sequence). V lost 2 bases, J lost 4 bases, and 11 bases lay in between. The CDR3 loop is CASSQTLGPTGELFF. The DNA of the CDR3 is TGTGCCAGCAGCCAAACGTTGGGCCCCACCGGGGAGCTGTTTTTT.

The chain is built from TRBV5-6 and TRBJ2-5; 9 bases fit TRBD2. V dropped 4 bases and J dropped 1; count of bases not matched to a gene: 5. The CDR3 runs 15 residues. Looked up from germline, CDR1 is SGHDT and CDR2 is YYEEEE. The CDR3 DNA sequence: TGTGCCAGCAGCGTAGCGGGGGAGTTCCAAGAGACCCAGTACTTC. Amino acids: CASSVAGEFQETQYF.

The rearrangement joins TRBV7-7 to TRBJ2-5, with D maybe TRBD2 (6 bases). Between the trimmed V and J ends, which lost 10 bases and 4 bases, there was a span of 19 bases. The CDR3 has 14 residues. Per the germline V gene, CDR1 is SSHAT and CDR2 is FNYEAQ (reference sequence). CDR3 region: CATAERAGGETQYF. For the CDR3, the DNA is TGTGCCACCGCCGAGCGGGCGGGTGGAGAGACCCAGTACTTC.

The V and J genes are TRBV5-1 and TRBJ1-1; tentatively, D is TRBD1 (6 bases). V was trimmed by 8 bases and J by 1 base, leaving 15 bases between them. CDR3 length equals 14 residues. Looked up from germline, CDR1 is SGHRS and CDR2 is YFSETQ. This CDR3 is CASSVRQENTEAFF. The CDR3 nucleotides read TGCGCCAGTTCCGTGAGACAGGAGAACACTGAAGCTTTCTTT. Filled out from reference TRBV5-1 and TRBJ1-1, the complete variable domain reads KAGVTQTPRYLIKTRGQQVTLSCSPISGHRSVSWYQQTPGQGLQFLFEYFSETQRNKGNFPGRFSGRQFSNSRSEMNVSTLELGDSALYLCASSVRQENTEAFFGQGTRLTVV.

In this sample, this clonotype turned up a few times. The chain recombines TRBV11-1 with TRBJ1-1; D gene unclear. The V end was cut by 4 bases, the J end by 4 bases, with 10 bases between. Germline CDR1 reads SGHAT; CDR2 reads FQDESV (reference sequence). The CDR3 has 13 residues. Written as DNA, the CDR3 is TGTGCCAGCAGCTATGACCCAGTCACTGAAGCTTTCTTT. It encodes CASSYDPVTEAFF.

This clonotype has just a few counts. The rearrangement joins TRBV19 to TRBJ1-1; D not resolved. The CDR3 is 15 residues long. Germline CDR1 LNHDA, CDR2 SQIVND (reference sequence). Trimming took 6 bases from V and 2 from J, leaving 16 bases between them. CDR3 region: CASRSLTAKNTEAFF. CDR3 DNA: TGTGCCAGTAGATCCTTGACGGCCAAAAACACTGAAGCTTTCTTT.

A single count supports this clonotype. The chain combines TRBV5-8 with TRBJ1-1; D is unclear. V dropped 0 bases and J dropped 7 bases, with 10 bases sitting between them. Germline-derived CDR1 and CDR2 are SGHTS and YDEGEE. The CDR3 is 13 amino acids. This chain's CDR3 is CASSLDPEGEAFF. For the CDR3, the DNA is TGTGCCAGCAGCTTGGATCCCGAGGGTGAAGCTTTCTTT.

The genes are TRBV7-9 and TRBJ1-1; 10 bases are shared with TRBD1. Germline CDR1 is SEHNR and CDR2 is FQNEAQ (reference sequence). V shed 5 bases and J 11 bases; nucleotides not matched to a gene: 8. The CDR3 covers 13 residues. The CDR3 DNA reads as TGTGCCAGCAGCCCGACAGGGGGCTCGGTGGCTTTCTTT. Translation gives CASSPTGGSVAFF.